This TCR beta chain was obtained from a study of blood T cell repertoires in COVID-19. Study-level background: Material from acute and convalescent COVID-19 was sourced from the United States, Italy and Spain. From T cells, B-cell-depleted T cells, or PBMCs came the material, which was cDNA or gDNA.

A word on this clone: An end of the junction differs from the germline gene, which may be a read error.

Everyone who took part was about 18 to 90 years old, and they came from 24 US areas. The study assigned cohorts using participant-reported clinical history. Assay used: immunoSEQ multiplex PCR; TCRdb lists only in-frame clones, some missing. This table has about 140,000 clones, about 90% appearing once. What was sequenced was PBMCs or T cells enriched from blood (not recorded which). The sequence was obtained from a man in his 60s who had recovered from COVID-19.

The CDR3 DNA is TGTGCCTGGAGCCCCCGGGACAGGACTCAGGATTTC. This gives the protein CAWSPRDRTQDF. The chain joins TRBV30 to TRBJ1-2; 8 bases are shared with TRBD1. The CDR3 is made up of 12 amino acids. Germline CDR1 and CDR2: GTSNPN and SVGIG (reference sequence).